This T cell receptor (beta chain) was sequenced in a study of blood T cell repertoires in COVID-19. Looking at the study overall: In each case, the material was cDNA or gDNA derived from T cells, B-cell-depleted T cells, or PBMCs.

The CDR3 extends over 21 amino acids. Some clones are missing from TCRdb's copy, which holds only in-frame ones; the method was immunoSEQ multiplex PCR. The repertoire consists of around 100,000 clones, with approximately 86% occurring once and the leading ten covering roughly 4.5%. The TCR was taken from a man in his forties with acute or convalescent COVID-19. The genes are TRBV21-1 and TRBJ2-7; the table's D call TRBD1 went unverified against the DNA. TRBV21-1 is an annotated pseudogene. The sequenced sample consisted of peripheral blood. The CDR3 nucleotides read TGTGCCAGCACGCACCGCGCTTCCCGGGACAGGGAGTCCCCTAGCTCCTACGAGCAGTACTTC. This sequence encodes CASTHRASRDRESPSSYEQYF.